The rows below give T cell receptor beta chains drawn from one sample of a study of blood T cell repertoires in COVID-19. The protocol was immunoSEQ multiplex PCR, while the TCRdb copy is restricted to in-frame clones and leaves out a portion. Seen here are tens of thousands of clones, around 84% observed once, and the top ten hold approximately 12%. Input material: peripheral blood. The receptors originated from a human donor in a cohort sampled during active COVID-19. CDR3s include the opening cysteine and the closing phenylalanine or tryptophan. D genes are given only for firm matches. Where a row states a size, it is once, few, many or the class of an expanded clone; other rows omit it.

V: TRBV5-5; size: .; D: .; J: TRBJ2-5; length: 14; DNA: TGTGCCAGCAGCCCCGGGGGGCCGCAAGAGACCCAGTACTTC; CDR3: CASSPGGPQETQYF
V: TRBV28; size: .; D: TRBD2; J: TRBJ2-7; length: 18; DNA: TGTGCCAGCAGTCCCCCCGTGACTAGCGGGAGGTACTCCTACGAGCAGTACTTC; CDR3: CASSPPVTSGRYSYEQYF
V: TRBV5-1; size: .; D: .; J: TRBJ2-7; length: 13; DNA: TGCGCCAGCAGCAAAGACCCAGGCTACGAGCAGTACTTC; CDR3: CASSKDPGYEQYF
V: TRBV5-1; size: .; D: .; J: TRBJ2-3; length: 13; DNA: TGCGCCAGCACTTATTGGGGGGTCGATACGCAGTATTTT; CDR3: CASTYWGVDTQYF
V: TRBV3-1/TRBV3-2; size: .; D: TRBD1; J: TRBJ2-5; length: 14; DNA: TGTGCCAGCAGCTTTAACAGGGGCGGAGAGACCCAGTACTTC; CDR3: CASSFNRGGETQYF
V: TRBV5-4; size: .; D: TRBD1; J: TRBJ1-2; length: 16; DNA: TGTGCCAGCAGCTTGGGGAGTGTCGGACAGGGGTATGGCTACACCTTC; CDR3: CASSLGSVGQGYGYTF
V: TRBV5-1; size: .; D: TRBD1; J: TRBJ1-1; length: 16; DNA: TGCGCCAGCAGCTTGGACGGGACAGGGACTAACACTGAAGCTTTCTTT; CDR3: CASSLDGTGTNTEAFF
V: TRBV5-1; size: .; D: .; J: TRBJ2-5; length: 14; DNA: TGCGCCAGCAGCTTGTGGAGGGTCCAAGAGACCCAGTACTTC; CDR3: CASSLWRVQETQYF
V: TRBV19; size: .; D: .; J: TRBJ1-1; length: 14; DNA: TGTGCCAGTAGTACTCAGGGCCCGTACACTGAAGCTTTCTTT; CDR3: CASSTQGPYTEAFF
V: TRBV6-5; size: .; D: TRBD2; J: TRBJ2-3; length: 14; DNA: TGTGCCAGCAGTAACGCGGGGGGCACAGATACGCAGTATTTT; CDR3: CASSNAGGTDTQYF
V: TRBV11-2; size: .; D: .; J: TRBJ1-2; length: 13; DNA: TGTGCCAGCAGCCCAAGCGGGATCTACGGCTACACCTTC; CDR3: CASSPSGIYGYTF
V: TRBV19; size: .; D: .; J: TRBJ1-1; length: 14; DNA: TGTGCCACCTCCCGGACCGGGGTGAACACTGAAGCTTTCTTT; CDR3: CATSRTGVNTEAFF
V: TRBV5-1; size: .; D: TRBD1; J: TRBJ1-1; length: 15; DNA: TGCGCCAGCAGCTTGGGGGGGACAGGGAACACTGAAGCTTTCTTT; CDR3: CASSLGGTGNTEAFF
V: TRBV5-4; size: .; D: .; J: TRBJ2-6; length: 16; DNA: TGTGCCAGCAGCAGACCAGGTTCCTCTGGGGCCAACGTCCTGACTTTC; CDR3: CASSRPGSSGANVLTF
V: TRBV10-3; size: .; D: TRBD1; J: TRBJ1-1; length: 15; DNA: TGTGCCATCAGTGACTCCGGGACAGGGACCACTGAAGCTTTCTTT; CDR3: CAISDSGTGTTEAFF
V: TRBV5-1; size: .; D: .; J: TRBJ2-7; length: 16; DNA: TGCGCCAGCAGCTCGGGCGGGACGGCAAGGAGCTACGAGCAGTACTTC; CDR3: CASSSGGTARSYEQYF
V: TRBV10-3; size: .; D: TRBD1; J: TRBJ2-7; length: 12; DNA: TGTGCCATCGGGCAGGGGGCGGGTGAGCAGTACTTC; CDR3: CAIGQGAGEQYF
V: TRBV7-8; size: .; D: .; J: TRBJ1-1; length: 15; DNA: TGTGCCAGCAGCTTACAGGGAACGGAGAACACTGAAGCTTTCTTT; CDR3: CASSLQGTENTEAFF
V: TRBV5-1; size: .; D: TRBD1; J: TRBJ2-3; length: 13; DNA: TGCGCCAGCAGCACAGGACAGGGCCCTGCGCAGTATTTT; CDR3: CASSTGQGPAQYF
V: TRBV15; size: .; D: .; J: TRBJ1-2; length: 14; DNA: TGTGCCACCAGCAGAGATCTGGTAGGGAGTGGCTACACCTTC; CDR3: CATSRDLVGSGYTF
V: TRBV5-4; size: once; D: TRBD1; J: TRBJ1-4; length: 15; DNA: TGTGCCAGCAGCTCTAGACAGGGTACTAATGAAAAACTGTTTTTT; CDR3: CASSSRQGTNEKLFF
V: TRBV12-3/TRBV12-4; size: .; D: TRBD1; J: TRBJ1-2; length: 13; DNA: TGTGCCAGCAGTCCCGACAGGGGTGGTGGCTACACCTTC; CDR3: CASSPDRGGGYTF
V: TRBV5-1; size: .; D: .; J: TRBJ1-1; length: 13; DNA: TGCGCCAGCAGCGCCCGAGACGGGGTGGAAGCTTTCTTT; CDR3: CASSARDGVEAFF
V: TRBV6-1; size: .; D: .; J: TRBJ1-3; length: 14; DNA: TGTGCCAGCAGTGAACAGGACGCCAGGGACACCATATATTTT; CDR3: CASSEQDARDTIYF
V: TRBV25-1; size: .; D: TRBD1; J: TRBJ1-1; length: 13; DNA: TGTGCCAGCAGTGTGACAGGGGCCAGGGGAGCTTTCTTT; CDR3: CASSVTGARGAFF
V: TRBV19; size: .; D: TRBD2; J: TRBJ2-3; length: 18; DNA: TGTGCCAGTAGTAGAGGACTAGCGGGAGGGCTTCGCACAGATACGCAGTATTTT; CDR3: CASSRGLAGGLRTDTQYF
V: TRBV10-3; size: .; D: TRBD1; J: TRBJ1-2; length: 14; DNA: TGTGCCATCAGTGAGTCGGGACAGGGGTTTGGCTACACCTTC; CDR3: CAISESGQGFGYTF
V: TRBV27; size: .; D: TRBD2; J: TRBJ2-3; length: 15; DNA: TGTGCCAGCAGTTTCCTAGCGGGAGTGGCAGATACGCAGTATTTT; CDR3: CASSFLAGVADTQYF
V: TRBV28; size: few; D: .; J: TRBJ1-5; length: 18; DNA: TGTGCCAGCAGTTTGTCTCCAGGGGCGAGTGGCATCGATCAGCCCCAGCATTTT; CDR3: CASSLSPGASGIDQPQHF
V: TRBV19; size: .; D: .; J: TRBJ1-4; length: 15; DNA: TGTGCCAGTAGTCCGCAGGGTGCAACTAATGAAAAACTGTTTTTT; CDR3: CASSPQGATNEKLFF
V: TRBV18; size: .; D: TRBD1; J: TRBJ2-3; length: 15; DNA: TGTGCCAGCTCACCGGGACAGGGACCCGCAGATACGCAGTATTTT; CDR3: CASSPGQGPADTQYF
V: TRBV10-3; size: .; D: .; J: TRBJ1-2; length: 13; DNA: TGTGCCATCAGTGAGGCCCAGCGCTATGGCTACACCTTC; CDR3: CAISEAQRYGYTF
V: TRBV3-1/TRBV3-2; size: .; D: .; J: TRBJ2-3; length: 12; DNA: TGTGCCAGCAGCCAATCAGGGGCCTCGCAGTATTTT; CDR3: CASSQSGASQYF
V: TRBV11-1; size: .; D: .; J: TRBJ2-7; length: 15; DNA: TGTGCCAGCAGCCCCCCCCGGGGGGCTTTCTACGAGCAGTACTTC; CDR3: CASSPPRGAFYEQYF
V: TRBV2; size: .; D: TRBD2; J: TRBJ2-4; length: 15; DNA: TGTGCCAGCAGTTGGGGACTAGCGGGGGGAAACATTCAGTACTTC; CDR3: CASSWGLAGGNIQYF
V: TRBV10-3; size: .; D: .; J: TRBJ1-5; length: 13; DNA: TGTGCCACCTTAGACAGGACGGATCAGCCCCAGCATTTT; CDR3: CATLDRTDQPQHF
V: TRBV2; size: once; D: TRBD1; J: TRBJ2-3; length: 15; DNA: TGTGCCAGCAGCGGGACAGGGGGCGCAGCAGATACGCAGTATTTT; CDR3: CASSGTGGAADTQYF
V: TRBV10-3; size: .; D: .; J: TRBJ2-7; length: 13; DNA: TGTGCCATCAGTGAGCTACAGGGCCGGGAGCAGTACTTC; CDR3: CAISELQGREQYF
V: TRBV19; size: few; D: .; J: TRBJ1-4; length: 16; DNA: TGTGCCAGTACTCGTCGGGACACCGCAACTAATGAAAAACTGTTTTTT; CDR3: CASTRRDTATNEKLFF
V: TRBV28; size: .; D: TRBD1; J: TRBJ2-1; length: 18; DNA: TGTGCCAGCAGTCCCCTCCCTTTACCGGGACAGGGGGCGTATGAGCAGTTCTTC; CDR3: CASSPLPLPGQGAYEQFF
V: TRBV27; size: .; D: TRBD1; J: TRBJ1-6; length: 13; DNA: TGTGCCAGCAGTTGGACAGGGGGTTCACCCCTCCACTTT; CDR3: CASSWTGGSPLHF